The TCR beta chain described here comes from a study of CD8+ T cells in alopecia areata. TCR sequencing used cDNA made by reverse transcription of extracted RNA. Assay used: immunoSEQ multiplex PCR; TCRdb lists only in-frame clones, some missing. The table lists hundreds of thousands of clones, under 70% of them singletons. There are 12 residues in the CDR3. Looked up from germline, CDR1 is MNHEY and CDR2 is SVGAGI. Trimming pared 8 bases from V and 11 bases from J, leaving 13 bases between. Sequenced here: CD4+ T cells sorted from blood, sampled at week 0. The chain uses TRBV6-5 and TRBJ1-6; D ambiguous. This clonotype was sampled from a human donor with alopecia areata. CDR3 sequence reads: CASSPLLAPLHF. The CDR3 DNA reads as TGTGCCAGCTCGCCCCTCCTTGCACCCCTCCACTTT.